Following are 30 T cell receptor beta chains from one sample sequenced in a study of cytomegalovirus exposure and HLA in healthy donors. Primers included in the PCR were 60 Vbeta and 13 Jbeta primers. The assay was immunoSEQ multiplex PCR, and TCRdb's table has in-frame clones only and misses some. The data show around 190,000 clones, roughly 10% seen once. Input material: PBMCs. Receptor source: a woman aged 25 to 45 in good health and CMV-seropositive.

The chain employs TRBV29-1 and TRBJ1-1; D is ambiguous. Per the germline V gene, CDR1 is SQVTM and CDR2 is ANQGSEA. The CDR3 has 13 amino acids. V was trimmed by 5 bases and J by 1 base, leaving 11 bases between them. CDR3 in DNA: TGCAGCGTTTTAGTTCAGGCGAACACTGAAGCTTTCTTT. Encoded protein: CSVLVQANTEAFF.

This CDR3 reads CASSLAWGYNEQFF. The CDR3 DNA is TGTGCCAGCAGCCTAGCCTGGGGTTACAATGAGCAGTTCTTC. This chain joins TRBV5-6 and TRBJ2-1, with D possibly matching TRBD2 (5 bases). CDR3 length: 14 amino acids. Trimming removed 4 bases from V and 4 bases from J, with 12 bases in between. CDR1 is SGHDT, CDR2 YYEEEE, per germline.

The chain links TRBV19 to TRBJ2-7, with D unresolved. CDR3 size: 14 residues. Germline V gene lookup returns CDR1 LNHDA and CDR2 SQIVND (reference sequence). V shed 5 bases and J shed 0 bases, with 11 bases lying between them. CDR3 sequence reads: CASSPRPSSYEQYF. DNA for the CDR3: TGTGCCAGTAGTCCCCGCCCGAGCTCCTACGAGCAGTACTTC.

In this sample, this clone turned up a few times. V gene TRBV30 combines with J gene TRBJ1-1, with D tentatively TRBD1 (5 bases). This CDR3 is 13 amino acids long. Trimming took 2 bases from V and 0 from J, leaving 7 bases between them. The germline gives CDR1 GTSNPN, CDR2 SVGIG (reference sequence). The CDR3 sequence: CAWSKGMNTEAFF. The CDR3 region has the DNA TGTGCCTGGAGTAAGGGGATGAACACTGAAGCTTTCTTT.

The rearrangement links TRBV7-2 to TRBJ2-5; tentative D call: TRBD2 (5 bases). Per the germline V gene, CDR1 is SGHTA and CDR2 is FQGNSA. The V and J ends lost 1 base and 4 bases respectively, with 13 bases between them. The CDR3 length is 15 residues. The CDR3 DNA sequence: TGTGCCAGCAGCTTAGATCCTAGCTCGATAGAGACCCAGTACTTC. This sequence encodes CASSLDPSSIETQYF.

The chain is built from TRBV15 and TRBJ2-1; 10 positions match TRBD2. Germline values: CDR1 LNHNV, CDR2 YYDKDF (reference sequence). The V and J ends lost 2 bases and 6 bases, in that order; junction bases with no gene match: 10. CDR3 length: 17 residues. CDR3 region: CATSRPASGRGANEQFF. CDR3 sequence (DNA): TGTGCCACCAGCAGACCCGCTAGCGGGAGAGGGGCCAATGAGCAGTTCTTC.

This clone has ten or more counts. Other DNA sequences in this sample translate to the same CDR3. The chain joins TRBV30 to TRBJ1-5, with D possibly being TRBD1 (6 bases). CDR3 length: 13 amino acids. Trimming took 2 bases from V and 7 from J, leaving 12 bases between them. Germline V gives CDR1 GTSNPN, CDR2 SVGIG (reference sequence). This CDR3 reads CAWSRGGEQPQHF. The CDR3 DNA reads TGTGCCTGGAGTAGGGGGGGCGAACAGCCCCAGCATTTT.

The rearrangement joins TRBV27 to TRBJ2-5, with 7 bases aligning to TRBD1. This CDR3 has 15 amino acids. The ends lost 5 bases at V and 4 bases at J; junction bases unmatched: 10. Germline loops: CDR1 MNHEY, CDR2 SMNVEV (reference sequence). The DNA of the CDR3 is TGTGCCAGCAGTCCCTTAGACAGGGTGGCAGAGACCCAGTACTTC. It translates to CASSPLDRVAETQYF.

The chain employs TRBV5-1 and TRBJ1-6; 12 positions agree with TRBD1. CDR1 is SGHRS, CDR2 YFSETQ, per germline. The ends lost 4 bases at V and 8 bases at J; junction bases unmatched: 13. There are 18 residues in the CDR3. The CDR3 DNA reads TGCGCCAGCAGCGTCGGGACAGGGGGCTTTCGATCTTATTCACCCCTCCACTTT. Encoded protein: CASSVGTGGFRSYSPLHF.

The chain combines TRBV5-1 with TRBJ2-3; D remains unclear. Germline V gives CDR1 SGHRS, CDR2 YFSETQ. This CDR3 region has 13 residues. The V and J ends lost 4 bases and 2 bases respectively, with 8 bases between them. In DNA, the CDR3 is TGCGCCAGCAGCCCCTCTAACACAGATACGCAGTATTTT. The encoded protein is CASSPSNTDTQYF.

This clone was counted between two and nine times. V usage is TRBV29-1 and J usage is TRBJ2-1, with TRBD1 matching over 7 bases. The CDR3 is made up of 10 amino acids. Germline V lookup: CDR1 SQVTM, CDR2 ANQGSEA. V was clipped by 5 bases and J by 12 bases; unmatched bases: 4. This CDR3 reads CSVIGDRQFF. DNA of the CDR3: TGCAGCGTTATAGGGGACAGGCAGTTCTTC.

This clone has a handful of counts. The V call is TRBV4-2, the J call TRBJ2-7, with D tentatively TRBD1 (6 bases). CDR3 size: 16 residues. Deletions cut 3 bases from V and 3 bases from J, with 18 bases between. CDR1 and CDR2 from the germline V gene are LGHNA and YNFKEQ. CDR3 sequence reads: CASSQDLRPGVYEQYF. The CDR3 DNA reads TGTGCCAGCAGCCAGGATCTCCGCCCAGGGGTCTACGAGCAGTACTTC.

This chain uses TRBV19 with TRBJ2-3; D possibly corresponds to TRBD2 (5 bases). V dropped 4 bases and J dropped 2 bases, with 16 bases sitting between them. From germline, CDR1 is LNHDA and CDR2 SQIVND (reference sequence). The CDR3 is 16 residues long. The CDR3 nucleotides are TGTGCCAGTAGTACCCCTTTAGGAGGCCTCACAGATACGCAGTATTTT. It specifies CASSTPLGGLTDTQYF.

This chain uses TRBV7-9 with TRBJ1-1; D is ambiguous. V was shortened by 3 bases and J by 7 bases, with 9 bases between the two germline ends. Germline V gene data show CDR1 as SEHNR and CDR2 as FQNEAQ (reference sequence). The length of the CDR3 is 12 residues. Written as DNA, the CDR3 is TGTGCCAGCAGCTTCGGGAAGAATGAAGCTTTCTTT. Amino acid sequence: CASSFGKNEAFF.

This clone has just a few counts. The chain links TRBV27 to TRBJ1-2, with 8 bases matching TRBD1. The CDR3 runs to 15 residues. Germline CDR1 is MNHEY and CDR2 is SMNVEV (reference sequence). J lost 7 bases, V lost 5 bases, and 12 bases had no gene match. CDR3 nucleotide sequence: TGTGCCAGCAGTCCCCAGGAGACAGGGGCCCCTGGCTACACCTTC. This gives the protein CASSPQETGAPGYTF.

The gene calls are TRBV27 and TRBJ2-7; 7 bases agree with TRBD1. The CDR3 covers 15 residues. Germline V gene sequence: CDR1 MNHEY, CDR2 SMNVEV (reference sequence). Trimming cost V 5 bases and J 1 base; bases outside gene matches: 8. CDR3: CASSIGTERSYEQYF. CDR3 DNA: TGTGCCAGCAGTATCGGGACAGAACGATCCTACGAGCAGTACTTC.

This clone was seen only a few times. V is TRBV5-4 and J is TRBJ2-5, with 10 bases that match TRBD2. Germline CDR1 reads SGHNT; CDR2 reads YYREEE (reference sequence). This CDR3 is built from 15 residues. After removal of 2 bases from V and 4 bases from J, the junction contained 5 bases not matched to a gene. CDR3 DNA: TGTGCCAGCAGCTTAAAACTAGCGGGAATAGAGACCCAGTACTTC. Translating it yields CASSLKLAGIETQYF.

The chain combines TRBV7-2 with TRBJ2-7; D is undetermined. The CDR3 consists of 14 residues. Germline V gene lookup returns CDR1 SGHTA and CDR2 FQGNSA. The V and J ends lost 3 bases and 2 bases respectively, with 11 bases between them. CDR3 protein: CASSFLLLPYEQYF. The CDR3 region has the DNA TGTGCCAGCAGCTTCCTACTTCTTCCCTACGAGCAGTACTTC.

This rearrangement joins TRBV5-8 to TRBJ2-5; 7 bases are a match to TRBD1. This CDR3 has 15 amino acids. Looked up from germline, CDR1 is SGHTS and CDR2 is YDEGEE. J gave up 1 base and V 2 bases, and 5 bases lay outside the gene matches. CDR3 coding DNA: TGTGCCAGCAGCTTAGGACAGGAGGTCCAAGAGACCCAGTACTTC. Amino acid sequence: CASSLGQEVQETQYF.

This clone was seen only a few times. The V gene is TRBV19, the J gene TRBJ1-2; the match to TRBD1 covers 11 bases. This CDR3 has 15 residues. The V segment lost 10 bases and the J segment 8 bases; nucleotides outside the gene matches: 15. CDR1 and CDR2 from the germline V gene are LNHDA and SQIVND (reference sequence). The CDR3 loop is CATRPMDRGLRGYTF. CDR3 nucleotides: TGTGCCACCAGACCCATGGACAGGGGGCTTCGGGGCTACACCTTC.

The V and J genes are TRBV4-1 and TRBJ1-2; 8 nucleotides align to TRBD1. The CDR3 totals 15 residues. The V gene end was trimmed by 0 bases and the J gene end by 9 bases; junction bases not matched to a gene: 9. Germline CDR1 MGHRA, CDR2 YSYEKL. Written as DNA, the CDR3 is TGCGCCAGCAGCCAAGAGGAAGGACAGGGAAGGAGCTACACCTTC. This codes for CASSQEEGQGRSYTF.

This clone was observed a few times. The V gene is TRBV2, the J gene TRBJ2-1; a weak D match, TRBD2 (6 bases). The CDR3 has 16 residues. Germline CDR1 is SNHLY and CDR2 is FYNNEI. Trimming stripped 3 bases from V and 2 bases from J, with 14 bases between. The chain's CDR3 is CASSDLGTRTYNEQFF. The CDR3 nucleotides are TGTGCCAGCAGTGATTTGGGGACTCGAACCTACAATGAGCAGTTCTTC.

This clone was found a few times. Different DNA sequences within this sample yield the same CDR3. V is TRBV7-2 and J is TRBJ1-5; D may be TRBD1 (5 bases). The CDR3 loop spans 12 amino acids. Germline V lookup: CDR1 SGHTA, CDR2 FQGNSA. The V end lost 5 bases, the J end lost 5 bases, and 7 bases lay between the germline ends. DNA of the CDR3: TGTGCCAGCAGCCTCAGGGATCAGCCCCAGCATTTT. Amino acid sequence: CASSLRDQPQHF.

In its sample, this clone was seen a few times. V usage is TRBV6-1 and J usage is TRBJ1-4; D perhaps matches TRBD1 (5 bases). Trimming took off 6 bases at V and 8 bases at J, with 13 bases between the two ends. The length of the CDR3 is 13 residues. CDR1 and CDR2 (germline): MNHNS, SASEGT. The CDR3 region is CASRPQGGEKLFF. The DNA for the CDR3 is TGTGCCAGCAGGCCTCAGGGTGGGGAAAAACTGTTTTTT.

In this sample, this clone turned up many times. This chain links TRBV5-1 with TRBJ2-5, with D tentatively TRBD2 (5 bases). V was pared by 2 bases and J by 1 base, with 6 bases between. Germline values: CDR1 SGHRS, CDR2 YFSETQ. The CDR3 is 13 residues long. CDR3 bases: TGCGCCAGCAGCTTCGGGGTCCAAGAGACCCAGTACTTC. Translating it yields CASSFGVQETQYF. Variable domain in full (rest from reference TRBV5-1 and TRBJ2-5): KAGVTQTPRYLIKTRGQQVTLSCSPISGHRSVSWYQQTPGQGLQFLFEYFSETQRNKGNFPGRFSGRQFSNSRSEMNVSTLELGDSALYLCASSFGVQETQYFGPGTRLLVL.

This clone was detected only a few times. The CDR3 region is CASSLRGTSVYEQYF. The CDR3 coding sequence is TGTGCCAGCAGCCTCCGCGGGACTAGCGTCTACGAGCAGTACTTC. The rearrangement uses TRBV9 and TRBJ2-7; TRBD2 agrees at 10 bases. In germline, CDR1 is SGDLS, CDR2 YYNGEE. V shed 4 bases and J 3 bases; nucleotides not matched to a gene: 7. The CDR3 length is 15 residues.

This clone came up a few times. CDR3 residues: CASSHGLAGAAGELFF. CDR3 DNA: TGTGCCAGCAGTCACGGACTAGCGGGAGCAGCCGGGGAGCTGTTTTTT. V usage is TRBV27 and J usage is TRBJ2-2, with 13 bases fitting TRBD2. The CDR3 extends over 16 amino acids. Germline loops: CDR1 MNHEY, CDR2 SMNVEV (reference sequence). Losses at the gene ends were 5 bases for V and 6 bases for J; bases not matched to a gene: 6.

The chain carries TRBV4-2 and TRBJ2-7, with 9 bases identical to TRBD2. V shed 3 bases and J 7 bases; nucleotides not matched to a gene: 13. Germline-derived CDR1 and CDR2 are LGHNA and YNFKEQ. The CDR3 is made up of 16 amino acids. CDR3 coding DNA: TGTGCCAGCAGCCAGGTGGGAGCGGGAGGCGGGGGGGAGCAGTACTTC. Encoded protein: CASSQVGAGGGGEQYF.

This chain links TRBV2 with TRBJ2-1; the match to TRBD2 covers 11 bases. V trimming: 4 bases; J trimming: 8 bases; junction bases outside the gene matches: 4. CDR1 SNHLY and CDR2 FYNNEI come from the germline V gene. The CDR3 runs 14 residues. The CDR3 DNA is TGTGCCAGCAGTGTACTAGCGGGAGAGGATGAGCAGTTCTTC. It is translated as CASSVLAGEDEQFF.

The chain has TRBV7-8 and TRBJ2-7; tentative D call: TRBD2 (6 bases). From germline, CDR1 is SGHVS and CDR2 FQNEAQ. The CDR3 is 17 residues long. V shed 5 bases and J shed 3 bases, with 23 bases lying between them. The CDR3 loop is CASSRAKAAGGGYEQYF. The CDR3 coding sequence is TGTGCCAGCAGCAGGGCGAAGGCAGCGGGTGGTGGCTACGAGCAGTACTTC.